This T cell receptor (beta chain) appears in the sequencing data of a study of blood T cells in healthy people across ages. Overall study findings and caveats: Significant beta diversity loss was already apparent by age roughly 38, declining roughly linearly.

Combining a sample-barcoded 5' primer with a J-beta primer mix, a second PCR ran for about 7 to 11 cycles. TCRdb re-derived calls from the 5' RACE reads in MiXCR, one entry per CDR3 protein. The sample shows roughly 650,000 distinct CDR3 sequences, approximately 29% of them seen only once. The CDR3 extends over 14 amino acids. V gave up 9 bases and J gave up 1 base, with 16 bases separating them. CDR1 is SGHRS, CDR2 YFSETQ, per germline. This clonotype was observed many times. The antigen remains unidentified. The clonotype comes from an elderly woman in good health. V is TRBV5-1 and J is TRBJ2-5; D may correspond to TRBD1 or TRBD2 (7 bases each). Input material: blood. The CDR3 bases are TGCGCCACCTCAGGGGGGGGGCCCCAAGAGACCCAGTACTTC. Protein sequence: CATSGGGPQETQYF.